The 32 T cell receptor beta chains in this list originate from one sample, sequenced in a study of blood T cell repertoires in COVID-19. TCRdb's copy holds only in-frame clones and misses some; the assay was immunoSEQ multiplex PCR. The table records approximately 440,000 clones, 80% to 95% of them present only once. Sequenced: PBMCs or T cells enriched from blood (not recorded which). The source is a man younger than 30 who had recovered from COVID-19.

The rearrangement joins TRBV5-6 to TRBJ1-1; no reliable D call. Per the germline V gene, CDR1 is SGHDT and CDR2 is YYEEEE. This CDR3 spans 14 amino acids. The germline V and J ends were trimmed by 4 bases and 3 bases, with 13 bases remaining between them. In DNA form, the CDR3 reads TGTGCCAGCAGCCTTCTCGGGGAGGACACTGAAGCTTTCTTT. It encodes CASSLLGEDTEAFF.

This clone appeared once. The chain links TRBV20-1 to TRBJ1-1; perhaps TRBD1 as D (6 bases). The CDR3 consists of 12 residues. CDR1 DFQATT and CDR2 SNEGSKA come from the germline V gene (reference sequence). Deletions cut 3 bases from V and 5 bases from J, with 10 bases between. The CDR3 DNA follows: TGCAGTGCTAGTCCTAGGGGGACTGAAGCTTTCTTT. Translating gives CSASPRGTEAFF.

This chain links TRBV19 with TRBJ1-5; D is possibly TRBD1 (5 bases). The CDR3 extends over 15 amino acids. Germline values: CDR1 LNHDA, CDR2 SQIVND (reference sequence). The V and J ends lost 7 bases and 7 bases respectively, with 20 bases between them. CDR3 DNA: TGTGCCAGTACCGATTTCGGGGGAGGTGGACAGCCCCAGCATTTT. Its translation is CASTDFGGGGQPQHF.

This chain joins TRBV30 and TRBJ2-7, with TRBD2 matching 8 bases. The J segment lost 7 bases and the V segment lost 5 bases, leaving 28 bases of the junction unmatched. CDR3 size: 19 residues. Germline V gene data show CDR1 as GTSNPN and CDR2 as SVGIG (reference sequence). CDR3 nucleotide sequence: TGTGCCTGGTCCGGAAATCGGCTAGCGGGTTATAAGGGCTGGTGTGAGCAGTACTTC. This gives the protein CAWSGNRLAGYKGWCEQYF. The variable domain in full, with the rest retrieved from reference TRBV30 and TRBJ2-7, is SQTIHQWPATLVQPVGSPLSLECTVEGTSNPNLYWYRQAAGRGLQLLFYSVGIGQISSEVPQNLSASRPQDRQFILSSKKLLLSDSGFYLCAWSGNRLAGYKGWCEQYFGPGTRLTVT.

The chain couples TRBV7-2 to TRBJ2-5, with TRBD1 matching over 7 bases. Germline V CDR1 and CDR2: SGHTA, FQGNSA. The CDR3 spans 14 residues. The V gene end was trimmed by 5 bases and the J gene end by 1 base; junction bases not matched to a gene: 4. CDR3: CASSRDSFQETQYF. Written as DNA, the CDR3 is TGTGCCAGCAGCCGGGACAGCTTCCAAGAGACCCAGTACTTC.

The rearrangement joins TRBV3-1 (or the pseudogene TRBV3-2) to TRBJ2-3, with 10 bases matching TRBD2. The CDR3 consists of 16 residues. Germline-derived CDR1 and CDR2 are LGHDT and YNNKEL (reference sequence). The V gene end was trimmed by 0 bases and the J gene end by 4 bases; junction bases not matched to a gene: 4. CDR3 amino acids: CASSQDLLAGADTQYF. CDR3 nucleotide sequence: TGTGCCAGCAGCCAAGATCTTCTAGCGGGAGCAGATACGCAGTATTTT.

The V and J genes are TRBV27 and TRBJ2-3; 11 positions match TRBD1. The junction had 12 bases not matched to a gene; V was cut back by 2 bases and J by 2 bases. The germline gives CDR1 MNHEY, CDR2 SMNVEV (reference sequence). The CDR3 length is 19 residues. CDR3 in amino acids: CASSLNSFGQGAPTDTQYF. Written as DNA, the CDR3 is TGTGCCAGCAGTTTAAATAGTTTCGGACAGGGGGCCCCCACAGATACGCAGTATTTT.

V gene TRBV25-1 combines with J gene TRBJ1-1; TRBD1 aligns across 7 bases. Germline values: CDR1 MGHDK, CDR2 SYGVNS. With V trimmed by 5 bases and J by 5 bases, 8 bases remained unmatched. The CDR3 totals 14 residues. The CDR3 reads CASSPYRGRTEAFF. In DNA form, the CDR3 reads TGTGCCAGCAGTCCTTACAGGGGTCGGACTGAAGCTTTCTTT.

The J gene is TRBJ1-6, the V gene TRBV3-1 (or the pseudogene TRBV3-2); a possible D gene is TRBD1 (6 bases). The germline CDR1 and CDR2 sequences are LGHDT and YNNKEL (reference sequence). V lost 0 bases to trimming and J lost 7 bases, with 13 bases between them. The length of the CDR3 is 16 residues. The DNA of the CDR3 is TGTGCCAGCAGCCAAGACGCGACAGGCTGGAATTCACCCCTCCACTTT. Translated: CASSQDATGWNSPLHF.

This clone has just a few counts. The chain combines TRBV5-1 with TRBJ2-2, with D possibly being TRBD2 (5 bases). Trimming left V 7 bases short and J 0 bases short, with 10 bases between. This CDR3 comprises 14 residues. In germline, CDR1 is SGHRS, CDR2 YFSETQ. The CDR3 is CASVRGPNTGELFF. The CDR3 DNA follows: TGCGCCAGCGTCAGAGGGCCGAACACCGGGGAGCTGTTTTTT. The whole variable domain, remainder taken from reference TRBV5-1 and TRBJ2-2, is KAGVTQTPRYLIKTRGQQVTLSCSPISGHRSVSWYQQTPGQGLQFLFEYFSETQRNKGNFPGRFSGRQFSNSRSEMNVSTLELGDSALYLCASVRGPNTGELFFGEGSRLTVL.

This clone was seen only a few times. The V and J genes are TRBV12-5 and TRBJ1-1; 7 bases align to TRBD1. Germline assignment: CDR1 LGHNT and CDR2 FRNRAP. The CDR3 is made up of 15 amino acids. Losses at the gene ends were 5 bases for V and 0 bases for J; bases not matched to a gene: 6. The CDR3 reads CASGHSTGLNTEAFF. CDR3 bases: TGTGCTAGTGGTCACTCGACAGGGTTGAACACTGAAGCTTTCTTT.

This chain connects TRBV28 to TRBJ1-1; D may be TRBD1 (6 bases). The CDR3 totals 12 residues. From germline, CDR1 is MDHEN and CDR2 SYDVKM. V lost 5 bases and J 10 bases, leaving 14 bases between the germline ends. The CDR3 DNA reads TGTGCCAGCAGTCCGGGGACACTAAGAGCTTTCTTT. Its translation is CASSPGTLRAFF.

V is TRBV3-1 (or the pseudogene TRBV3-2) and J is TRBJ2-5, with TRBD2 as a possible D gene (6 bases). V gave up 4 bases and J gave up 1 base, with 13 bases separating them. Germline CDR1 reads LGHDT; CDR2 reads YNNKEL (reference sequence). This CDR3 spans 15 amino acids. DNA for the CDR3: TGTGCCAGCAGCCTAACCATAGCGGTCCAAGAGACCCAGTACTTC. As protein: CASSLTIAVQETQYF.

The chain employs TRBV10-1 and TRBJ2-1; 11 bases map to TRBD2. With 6 bases clipped from V and 0 bases from J, the junction kept 4 bases outside the gene matches. This CDR3 is built from 16 residues. Germline V lookup: CDR1 WNHNN, CDR2 SYGVQD (reference sequence). The CDR3 DNA is TGCGCCAGCAGCGATGGACTAGCGGGCTCCTACAATGAGCAGTTCTTC. This encodes CASSDGLAGSYNEQFF.

The rearrangement links TRBV7-9 to TRBJ1-1; 9 bases agree with TRBD1. V lost 4 bases, J lost 8 bases, and 5 bases stayed unmatched. Germline CDR1 SEHNR, CDR2 FQNEAQ (reference sequence). This CDR3 has 13 residues. The CDR3 DNA reads as TGTGCCAGCAGCTCACCGGGACAGGGCGAAGCTTTCTTT. This gives the protein CASSSPGQGEAFF.

This rearrangement joins TRBV4-1 to TRBJ1-1; D ambiguous. The CDR3 length is 15 residues. Trimming shortened V by 3 bases and J by 0 bases, and 11 bases separated the two germline ends. The germline V gene has CDR1 MGHRA and CDR2 YSYEKL. The CDR3 spells CASSHHEVLNTEAFF. The CDR3 coding sequence is TGCGCCAGCAGCCACCATGAGGTATTGAACACTGAAGCTTTCTTT.

The rearrangement uses TRBV6-5 and TRBJ1-3; 7 bases align to TRBD1. The V gene's germline CDR1 is MNHEY and CDR2 SVGAGI. The CDR3 totals 13 residues. V shed 10 bases, J shed 6 bases, and the junction held 9 bases outside the gene matches. CDR3 residues: CATIGQVVNTIYF. CDR3 DNA: TGTGCCACAATCGGACAGGTCGTAAACACCATATATTTT.

The chain carries TRBV6-1 and TRBJ1-4; 9 bases are shared with TRBD1. Germline CDR1 MNHNS, CDR2 SASEGT. V trimming: 5 bases; J trimming: 6 bases; junction bases outside the gene matches: 4. This CDR3 contains 14 residues. The CDR3 here is CASSRRDRDEKLFF. The CDR3 DNA reads TGTGCCAGCAGTAGAAGGGACAGGGATGAAAAACTGTTTTTT.

This chain connects TRBV19 to TRBJ1-2, with 7 bases lining up with TRBD1. CDR1 and CDR2 from the germline V gene are LNHDA and SQIVND (reference sequence). The CDR3 totals 13 residues. V lost 8 bases to trimming and J lost 2 bases; unmatched junction nucleotides: 5. CDR3 sequence (DNA): TGTGCCAGTCAAAAGGGGGCGAACTATGGCTACACCTTC. Protein: CASQKGANYGYTF.

This chain joins TRBV7-3 and TRBJ1-6; TRBD1 agrees at 8 bases. Germline assignment: CDR1 SGHTA and CDR2 FQGTGA. This CDR3 contains 15 residues. V lost 4 bases and J lost 10; bases outside the gene matches: 9. The CDR3 DNA reads TGTGCCAGCAGCTCGACAGGGGAAGGGGGGTCACCCCTCCACTTT. It translates to CASSSTGEGGSPLHF.

This sequence joins TRBV5-1 and TRBJ2-1; D is undetermined. The V and J ends lost 4 bases and 2 bases respectively, with 13 bases between them. Germline V gene data show CDR1 as SGHRS and CDR2 as YFSETQ. The CDR3 runs to 15 residues. The CDR3 DNA reads as TGCGCCAGCAGCCGAACTATCGAAACCTACAATGAGCAGTTCTTC. This gives the protein CASSRTIETYNEQFF.

The rearrangement links TRBV27 to TRBJ2-7; D is perhaps TRBD2 (6 bases). Looked up from germline, CDR1 is MNHEY and CDR2 is SMNVEV (reference sequence). The CDR3 is made up of 12 amino acids. V was trimmed by 4 bases and J by 9 bases, leaving 13 bases between them. For the CDR3, the DNA is TGTGCCAGCAGTTATAGACTAGGTGTGCAGTACTTC. Translated: CASSYRLGVQYF.

The chain employs TRBV28 and TRBJ1-6; D unclear. Trimming shortened V by 6 bases and J by 11 bases, and 17 bases separated the two germline ends. CDR3 size: 14 residues. Germline CDR1 is MDHEN and CDR2 is SYDVKM. CDR3: CASSDSASSTPLHF. The CDR3, as DNA: TGTGCCAGCAGCGATAGTGCCTCGAGTACACCCCTCCACTTT.

CDR3 nucleotides: TGCGCCAGCAGCCAAGACAGTTCCTCCTACAATGAGCAGTTCTTC. Translated, it gives CASSQDSSSYNEQFF. The chain uses TRBV4-1 and TRBJ2-1; D gene ambiguous. Germline CDR1 reads MGHRA; CDR2 reads YSYEKL. This CDR3 is 15 amino acids long. V was pared by 0 bases and J by 0 bases, with 6 bases between.

The rearrangement joins TRBV5-1 to TRBJ2-7; 10 nucleotides match TRBD2. CDR3 length: 15 amino acids. The V and J ends lost 4 bases and 0 bases, in that order; junction bases with no gene match: 4. Germline V lookup: CDR1 SGHRS, CDR2 YFSETQ. The CDR3 nucleotides read TGCGCCAGCAGCCCAGGACTAGCGGACTCCTACGAGCAGTACTTC. Residues: CASSPGLADSYEQYF.

This chain joins TRBV5-1 and TRBJ1-4, with TRBD1 matching 11 bases. The CDR3 is made up of 16 amino acids. Germline CDR1 is SGHRS and CDR2 is YFSETQ. Trimming took 1 base from V and 2 from J; bases not matched to a gene: 1. The CDR3 sequence is CASSLRDRGTNEKLFF. The CDR3 DNA reads as TGCGCCAGCAGCTTGCGGGACAGGGGGACTAATGAAAAACTGTTTTTT.

This sequence joins TRBV18 and TRBJ2-7; the match to TRBD2 covers 8 bases. Trimming removed 6 bases from V and 6 bases from J; junction bases left unmatched: 7. The length of the CDR3 is 13 residues. Germline lookup yields CDR1 KGHSH and CDR2 LQKENI. The CDR3 sequence is CASSPGTRREQYF. In DNA, the CDR3 is TGTGCCAGCTCCCCAGGGACTAGACGCGAGCAGTACTTC.

The chain couples TRBV2 to TRBJ1-5; 7 bases are shared with TRBD1. The trim removed 6 bases at V and 5 bases at J, leaving 7 bases unmatched. CDR1 SNHLY and CDR2 FYNNEI come from the germline V gene. The CDR3 is 14 residues long. CDR3 bases: TGTGCCAGCAGCTCTTGGGACAGACATCAGCCCCAGCATTTT. Translating it yields CASSSWDRHQPQHF.

The chain recombines TRBV2 with TRBJ1-1; D is undetermined. The CDR3 has 14 amino acids. V lost 6 bases and J lost 8, with 19 bases in between. Looked up from germline, CDR1 is SNHLY and CDR2 is FYNNEI. As DNA, the CDR3 is TGTGCCAGCAGAGAGACACTCGCCCCAGGAGAAGCTTTCTTT. Translated: CASRETLAPGEAFF.

The chain has TRBV18 and TRBJ1-3; D is perhaps TRBD1 (5 bases). CDR1 and CDR2 (germline): KGHSH, LQKENI. The CDR3 runs 16 residues. V lost 6 bases to trimming and J lost 2 bases, with 17 bases between them. CDR3 in DNA: TGTGCCAGCTCGCACGGACGGGGGTGGCCTGGAAACACCATATATTTT. Translated: CASSHGRGWPGNTIYF.

The chain combines TRBV28 with TRBJ1-4; D gene ambiguous. CDR1 and CDR2 from the germline V gene are MDHEN and SYDVKM. There are 15 residues in the CDR3. The V end lost 6 bases, the J end lost 0 bases, and 11 bases lay between the germline ends. The DNA for the CDR3 is TGTGCCAGCAGGGGATGGGGAGCAACTAATGAAAAACTGTTTTTT. Amino acid sequence: CASRGWGATNEKLFF.

The chain recombines TRBV6-5 with TRBJ2-1, with D maybe TRBD1 (7 bases). The CDR3 has 15 amino acids. CDR1 MNHEY and CDR2 SVGAGI come from the germline V gene. V gave up 6 bases and J gave up 0 bases, with 12 bases separating them. CDR3 loop: CASSPGGNSYNEQFF. DNA of the CDR3: TGTGCCAGCAGCCCAGGGGGGAACTCCTACAATGAGCAGTTCTTC.